These 28 T cell receptor beta chains originate from one sample sequenced in a study of shared clonotypes between healthy human individuals. The method was immunoSEQ multiplex PCR; TCRdb's version includes in-frame clones alone and lacks a portion of them. The table records around 2,000,000 clones, 85% to 95% of them present only once. Sequenced input: naive CD4+ T cells sorted from blood. Indicated subset: CD45RA+ positively selected. The receptors were gathered from a man between 18 and 29 years old in good health.

CDR3 nucleotide sequence: TGTGCCAGCAGCCCAGGGACAGATTATGTTACGCAGTATTTT. It yields the protein CASSPGTDYVTQYF. The chain uses TRBV7-6 and TRBJ2-3; 7 bases map to TRBD1. The germline gives CDR1 SGHVS, CDR2 FNYEAQ. Germline trimming cut 5 bases from V and 8 bases from J; bases unmatched to any gene: 10. CDR3 size: 14 residues.

This chain links TRBV25-1 with TRBJ2-7; 14 positions agree with TRBD2. The germline CDR1 and CDR2 sequences are MGHDK and SYGVNS. This CDR3 is 13 amino acids long. V shed 8 bases, J shed 9 bases, and the junction held 6 bases outside the gene matches. The CDR3 loop reads CASGTSGSPVQYF. The CDR3 bases are TGTGCCAGCGGGACTAGCGGGAGTCCGGTGCAGTACTTC.

The DNA for the CDR3 is TGTGCCAGTCAGAGCAATCAGCCCCAGCATTTT. Protein: CASQSNQPQHF. The chain has TRBV28 and TRBJ1-5; D remains ambiguous. CDR1 is MDHEN and CDR2 is SYDVKM in the germline V gene. The CDR3 has 11 amino acids. The V end lost 9 bases, the J end lost 1 base, and 4 bases lay between the germline ends. Full variable domain (remainder filled in from reference TRBV28 and TRBJ1-5): DVKVTQSSRYLVKRTGEKVFLECVQDMDHENMFWYRQDPGLGLRLIYFSYDVKMKEKGDIPEGYSVSREKKERFSLILESASTNQTSMYLCASQSNQPQHFGDGTRLSIL.

J is TRBJ1-2 and V is TRBV7-9; unclear D gene. Trimming cost V 2 bases and J 10 bases, with 20 bases left between them. The CDR3 consists of 15 residues. Per the germline V gene, CDR1 is SEHNR and CDR2 is FQNEAQ (reference sequence). The CDR3 protein is CASSLSAILNIVYTF. The DNA for the CDR3 is TGTGCCAGCAGCTTATCGGCTATATTGAATATCGTCTACACCTTC.

The chain uses TRBV5-1 and TRBJ2-7; D unresolved. The CDR3 extends over 15 amino acids. V lost 0 bases and J lost 3, with 13 bases in between. Germline-derived CDR1 and CDR2 are SGHRS and YFSETQ. The CDR3 protein is CASSLEGPWDYEQYF. The CDR3 region has the DNA TGCGCCAGCAGCTTGGAGGGCCCCTGGGACTACGAGCAGTACTTC.

The chain carries TRBV28 and TRBJ1-1; D is possibly TRBD1 (5 bases). Germline-derived CDR1 and CDR2 are MDHEN and SYDVKM. The CDR3 sequence is 12 residues long. The CDR3 is CCSGDLNTEAFF. CDR3 nucleotide sequence: TGTTGTTCGGGGGATCTGAACACTGAAGCTTTCTTT.

This clone was observed a single time. The chain joins TRBV2 to TRBJ2-1, with TRBD1 matching 7 bases. CDR1 is SNHLY and CDR2 is FYNNEI in the germline V gene. V lost 4 bases and J lost 7; bases outside the gene matches: 7. The CDR3 is 14 residues long. CDR3 coding DNA: TGTGCCAGCAGTGTAAGGGACAGTAATAATGAGCAGTTCTTC. Residues: CASSVRDSNNEQFF.

V gene TRBV10-2 combines with J gene TRBJ2-3; unclear D gene. The V and J ends lost 3 bases and 0 bases respectively, with 10 bases between them. The V gene's germline CDR1 is WSHSY and CDR2 SAAADI. CDR3 size: 15 residues. The CDR3 spells CASSDQPGSTDTQYF. DNA of the CDR3: TGCGCCAGCAGTGACCAACCGGGCAGCACAGATACGCAGTATTTT.

The chain has TRBV27 and TRBJ1-1; 7 positions agree with TRBD1. V lost 6 bases to trimming and J lost 5 bases; unmatched junction nucleotides: 6. CDR3 length: 13 amino acids. Germline V gene lookup returns CDR1 MNHEY and CDR2 SMNVEV (reference sequence). As DNA, the CDR3 is TGTGCCAGCAGAACCTCAGGGGGAACTGAAGCTTTCTTT. Its translation is CASRTSGGTEAFF.

The rearrangement links TRBV7-9 to TRBJ2-5; D gene ambiguous. CDR1 SEHNR and CDR2 FQNEAQ come from the germline V gene (reference sequence). The CDR3 runs to 13 residues. The V and J ends lost 3 bases and 0 bases respectively, with 5 bases between them. CDR3 region: CASSFGHQETQYF. The CDR3, as DNA: TGTGCCAGCAGCTTCGGGCACCAAGAGACCCAGTACTTC.

The chain combines TRBV7-3 with TRBJ2-3, with 15 bases lining up with TRBD2. This CDR3 is built from 17 residues. The germline V gene encodes CDR1 SGHTA and CDR2 FQGTGA. Losses at the gene ends were 6 bases for V and 6 bases for J; bases not matched to a gene: 10. CDR3 amino acids: CASSIGLAGGPYDTQYF. In nucleotides, the CDR3 is TGTGCCAGCAGTATCGGACTAGCGGGGGGGCCATACGATACGCAGTATTTT.

CDR3 loop: CASSLARVSSYEQYF. CDR3 nucleotide sequence: TGTGCCAGCAGCTTAGCGCGGGTAAGCTCCTACGAGCAGTACTTC. The V gene is TRBV7-9, the J gene TRBJ2-7; maybe TRBD2 (5 bases). The CDR3 is 15 amino acids. CDR1 is SEHNR and CDR2 is FQNEAQ in the germline V gene (reference sequence). The ends were cut back, 0 bases at V and 0 bases at J, with 9 bases in the middle.

This clone was observed a single time. The sample contains more than one DNA sequence encoding this CDR3. This rearrangement joins TRBV10-3 to TRBJ2-2; the match to TRBD1 covers 7 bases. Germline CDR1 is ENHRY and CDR2 is SYGVKD. The trim removed 2 bases at V and 6 bases at J, leaving 3 bases unmatched. The CDR3 runs to 14 residues. This CDR3 is CAISEPDRAGELFF. Written as DNA, the CDR3 is TGTGCCATCAGTGAGCCTGACAGGGCCGGGGAGCTGTTTTTT.

The chain has TRBV11-1 and TRBJ2-3; D gene unclear. The CDR3 consists of 14 residues. Trimming shortened V by 0 bases and J by 6 bases, and 10 bases separated the two germline ends. In germline, CDR1 is SGHAT, CDR2 FQDESV (reference sequence). This CDR3 is CASSLAWGSDTQYF. In DNA form, the CDR3 reads TGTGCCAGCAGCTTAGCGTGGGGATCGGATACGCAGTATTTT.

The CDR3 coding sequence is TGTGCCAGCAGTGATGGCGGGACCAGCACAGATACGCAGTATTTT. Its translation: CASSDGGTSTDTQYF. This rearrangement joins TRBV2 to TRBJ2-3; tentatively, D is TRBD2 (6 bases). Germline lookup yields CDR1 SNHLY and CDR2 FYNNEI. The CDR3 totals 15 residues. Trimming took 3 bases from V and 0 from J, leaving 10 bases between them. Supplemented by reference TRBV2 and TRBJ2-3, the full variable domain reads EPEVTQTPSHQVTQMGQEVILRCVPISNHLYFYWYRQILGQKVEFLVSFYNNEISEKSEIFDDQFSVERPDGSNFTLKIRSTKLEDSAMYFCASSDGGTSTDTQYFGPGTRLTVL.

The chain carries TRBV19 and TRBJ1-2, with 7 bases aligning to TRBD1. This CDR3 region has 15 residues. J gave up 0 bases and V 6 bases, and 7 bases lay outside the gene matches. Germline CDR1 is LNHDA and CDR2 is SQIVND (reference sequence). DNA of the CDR3: TGTGCCAGTAGCCCCGGGACAGTGACTAACTATGGCTACACCTTC. Its translation is CASSPGTVTNYGYTF.

This chain uses TRBV5-8 with TRBJ1-4; 7 bases are shared with TRBD1. The J segment lost 4 bases and the V segment lost 7 bases, leaving 7 bases of the junction unmatched. Germline loops: CDR1 SGHTS, CDR2 YDEGEE. CDR3 length equals 14 residues. In DNA, the CDR3 is TGTGCCAGCGGAAGACAGGGCAATAATGAAAAACTGTTTTTT. This encodes CASGRQGNNEKLFF.

The rearrangement links TRBV7-9 to TRBJ1-4, with TRBD1 matching over 7 bases. CDR3 length equals 15 residues. From germline, CDR1 is SEHNR and CDR2 FQNEAQ (reference sequence). V shed 5 bases and J 4 bases; nucleotides not matched to a gene: 7. The CDR3 DNA sequence: TGTGCCAGCAGCCCGCGGGACAGCTTTAATGAAAAACTGTTTTTT. Protein product: CASSPRDSFNEKLFF.

This rearrangement joins TRBV5-6 to TRBJ2-7, with TRBD2 as a possible D gene (7 bases). This CDR3 contains 13 residues. The V end was cut by 2 bases, the J end by 5 bases, with 11 bases between. Germline V gene sequence: CDR1 SGHDT, CDR2 YYEEEE. The CDR3 DNA reads as TGTGCCAGCAGCTTCGGGGGGCTTGACGAGCAGTACTTC. Its protein product is CASSFGGLDEQYF.

Only one count was recorded for this clone. The chain couples TRBV6-5 to TRBJ1-1; possibly TRBD1 for D (5 bases). This CDR3 has 14 amino acids. Germline CDR1 reads MNHEY; CDR2 reads SVGAGI. V was trimmed by 7 bases and J by 3 bases, leaving 15 bases between them. The CDR3 here is CASNRGRRDTEAFF. DNA for the CDR3: TGTGCCAGCAACCGGGGCCGGCGGGACACTGAAGCTTTCTTT.

This chain uses TRBV7-2 with TRBJ1-2; no definite D call. Germline CDR1 reads SGHTA; CDR2 reads FQGNSA. The length of the CDR3 is 13 residues. V was trimmed by 2 bases and J by 2 bases, leaving 6 bases between them. CDR3 in amino acids: CASSLSKNYGYTF. In DNA form, the CDR3 reads TGTGCCAGCAGCTTATCAAAGAACTATGGCTACACCTTC.

The table lists this clone with a count of one. The chain employs TRBV6-6 and TRBJ2-3, with D unresolved. Germline lookup yields CDR1 MNHNY and CDR2 SVGAGI (reference sequence). The CDR3 sequence is 16 residues long. V was clipped by 2 bases and J by 3 bases, with 15 bases between them. CDR3 region: CASSYPPRLTTDTQYF. For the CDR3, the DNA is TGTGCCAGCAGTTACCCGCCCAGGCTAACGACAGATACGCAGTATTTT.

This clone is a singleton in its sample. The V and J genes are TRBV5-6 and TRBJ1-2, with 7 bases fitting TRBD1. The CDR3 consists of 14 residues. CDR1 is SGHDT, CDR2 YYEEEE, per germline. V lost 7 bases to trimming and J lost 4 bases; unmatched junction nucleotides: 10. Here the CDR3 reads CASVNTGALYGYTF. The CDR3 nucleotides read TGTGCCAGCGTAAACACAGGGGCGCTCTATGGCTACACCTTC.

The chain couples TRBV10-3 to TRBJ1-5, with D tentatively TRBD1 (5 bases). V lost 1 base and J lost 0, with 7 bases in between. Germline CDR1 is ENHRY and CDR2 is SYGVKD. The CDR3 covers 15 residues. The CDR3 is CAISELQGSNQPQHF. DNA of the CDR3: TGTGCCATCAGTGAGTTGCAGGGTAGCAATCAGCCCCAGCATTTT.

Here the CDR3 DNA reads TGTGCCAGCAGTTACTCCTCGGGGAGGTTGAACACTGAAGCTTTCTTT. Translating gives CASSYSSGRLNTEAFF. The chain employs TRBV6-5 and TRBJ1-1, with no clear D. There are 16 residues in the CDR3. From germline, CDR1 is MNHEY and CDR2 SVGAGI. With 0 bases removed from V and 0 bases from J, the gap between germline ends came to 11 bases.

The rearrangement joins TRBV13 to TRBJ2-7, with D tentatively TRBD1 or TRBD2 (6 bases each). Between the trimmed V and J ends, which lost 5 bases and 6 bases, there was a span of 26 bases. This CDR3 comprises 17 residues. Germline CDR1 PRHDT, CDR2 FYEKMQ (reference sequence). The CDR3: CASSRPYRDTGGVEQYF. CDR3 bases: TGTGCCAGCAGCAGACCCTACCGGGACACAGGCGGGGTCGAGCAGTACTTC.

This chain joins TRBV29-1 and TRBJ1-1; D remains unclear. Per germline, CDR1 SQVTM and CDR2 ANQGSEA. This CDR3 contains 14 residues. Trimming pared 6 bases from V and 4 bases from J, leaving 18 bases between. This CDR3 is CSVQRKLSSTEAFF. The DNA of the CDR3 is TGCAGCGTCCAGAGGAAACTATCGAGCACTGAAGCTTTCTTT.

The table lists this clone with a count of one. The chain combines TRBV11-1 with TRBJ2-2; D perhaps matches TRBD1 (5 bases). Trimming took 5 bases from V and 4 from J, leaving 17 bases between them. Germline-derived CDR1 and CDR2 are SGHAT and FQDESV (reference sequence). The CDR3 is made up of 16 amino acids. The CDR3 nucleotides read TGTGCCAGCAGCCTTAGACAGACCCGAGGCACCGGGGAGCTGTTTTTT. As protein: CASSLRQTRGTGELFF.